Listed below are T cell receptor beta chains from one sample, sequenced in a study of blood T cell repertoires in COVID-19. This table comes from immunoSEQ multiplex PCR, and its TCRdb copy is limited to in-frame clones, with some not included. This sample has hundreds of thousands of clones, with around 84% found just once. The sequenced sample was peripheral blood. Receptors were obtained from a man in his forties with acute or convalescent COVID-19. The CDR3 runs from the conserved cysteine through the conserved F or W. The D gene is left open where the match is weak. Only some rows state a clone size, as once, few, many or a class for expanded clones.

d_call: TRBD1
clone_size: .
v_call: TRBV11-1
j_call: TRBJ2-7
cdr3_aa: CASSSDGTAYEQYF
cdr3_nt: TGTGCCAGCAGCTCTGACGGGACAGCCTACGAGCAGTACTTC

d_call: TRBD1
clone_size: once
v_call: TRBV7-9
j_call: TRBJ1-4
cdr3_aa: CASSLEGGGANEKLFF
cdr3_nt: TGTGCCAGCAGCTTAGAAGGGGGCGGTGCTAATGAAAAACTGTTTTTT

d_call: TRBD2
clone_size: .
v_call: TRBV7-9
j_call: TRBJ2-5
cdr3_aa: CASSPLAGVTETQYF
cdr3_nt: TGTGCCAGCAGCCCTCTAGCGGGGGTGACTGAGACCCAGTACTTC

d_call: .
clone_size: few
v_call: TRBV2
j_call: TRBJ1-5
cdr3_aa: CASSETHSNQPQHF
cdr3_nt: TGTGCCAGCAGTGAGACACATAGCAATCAGCCCCAGCATTTT

d_call: TRBD1
clone_size: .
v_call: TRBV11-2
j_call: TRBJ1-5
cdr3_aa: CASSLGTDSNQPQHF
cdr3_nt: TGTGCCAGCAGCCTCGGGACAGATAGCAATCAGCCCCAGCATTTT

d_call: TRBD2
clone_size: .
v_call: TRBV6-1
j_call: TRBJ2-3
cdr3_aa: CASSEALTSGGVNTDTQYF
cdr3_nt: TGTGCCAGCAGTGAAGCCTTGACTAGCGGGGGAGTTAACACAGATACGCAGTATTTT

d_call: TRBD1
clone_size: few
v_call: TRBV5-1
j_call: TRBJ1-5
cdr3_aa: CASSLVAGGGQPQHF
cdr3_nt: TGCGCCAGCAGCTTGGTAGCAGGGGGCGGACAGCCCCAGCATTTT

d_call: .
clone_size: .
v_call: TRBV20-1
j_call: TRBJ1-1
cdr3_aa: CSASGEDEAFF
cdr3_nt: TGCAGTGCTAGCGGTGAGGATGAAGCTTTCTTT

d_call: .
clone_size: .
v_call: TRBV18
j_call: TRBJ2-3
cdr3_aa: CASSRDRADTQYF
cdr3_nt: TGTGCCAGCTCACGTGACAGAGCAGATACGCAGTATTTT

d_call: TRBD1
clone_size: .
v_call: TRBV6-1
j_call: TRBJ2-2
cdr3_aa: CASSEQGAGELFF
cdr3_nt: TGTGCCAGCAGTGAACAGGGGGCCGGGGAGCTGTTTTTT

d_call: .
clone_size: .
v_call: TRBV20-1
j_call: TRBJ1-5
cdr3_aa: CSASSQDQPQHF
cdr3_nt: TGCAGTGCTAGTTCCCAGGATCAGCCCCAGCATTTT

d_call: TRBD1
clone_size: .
v_call: TRBV19
j_call: TRBJ1-2
cdr3_aa: CASSTRQGLYGYTF
cdr3_nt: TGTGCCAGTAGCACTAGACAGGGCTTGTATGGCTACACCTTC

d_call: TRBD2
clone_size: .
v_call: TRBV11-3
j_call: TRBJ2-7
cdr3_aa: CASSSGGVDEQYF
cdr3_nt: TGTGCCAGCAGCTCCGGGGGGGTAGACGAGCAGTACTTC

d_call: .
clone_size: .
v_call: TRBV12-5
j_call: TRBJ2-3
cdr3_aa: CASGLVLSLSTDTQYF
cdr3_nt: TGTGCTAGTGGTTTGGTACTTAGCCTCAGCACAGATACGCAGTATTTT

d_call: TRBD2
clone_size: .
v_call: TRBV6-6
j_call: TRBJ2-7
cdr3_aa: CASRTPGTSATYEQYF
cdr3_nt: TGTGCCAGCAGGACCCCCGGGACTAGCGCGACCTACGAGCAGTACTTC

d_call: .
clone_size: .
v_call: TRBV18
j_call: TRBJ2-3
cdr3_aa: CASSPGYHQQGRDTQYF
cdr3_nt: TGTGCCAGCTCACCAGGGTACCACCAACAGGGAAGAGATACGCAGTATTTT

d_call: .
clone_size: .
v_call: TRBV13
j_call: TRBJ2-7
cdr3_aa: CASSLNRYEQYF
cdr3_nt: TGTGCCAGCAGCTTAAATCGGTACGAGCAGTACTTC

d_call: .
clone_size: .
v_call: TRBV4-3
j_call: TRBJ2-2
cdr3_aa: CASSPAIRGSGELFF
cdr3_nt: TGCGCCAGCAGCCCGGCAATCCGAGGGAGCGGGGAGCTGTTTTTT

d_call: TRBD2
clone_size: .
v_call: TRBV6-5
j_call: TRBJ2-3
cdr3_aa: CASSLAGGRLYF
cdr3_nt: TGTGCCAGCAGCCTAGCGGGGGGGCGCCTGTATTTT

d_call: .
clone_size: .
v_call: TRBV2
j_call: TRBJ2-7
cdr3_aa: CASSVGQLPYEQYF
cdr3_nt: TGTGCCAGCAGTGTCGGACAGTTACCCTACGAGCAGTACTTC

d_call: TRBD2
clone_size: .
v_call: TRBV28
j_call: TRBJ2-1
cdr3_aa: CASSLPGLAGAPISYNEQFF
cdr3_nt: TGTGCCAGCAGTCTACCGGGACTAGCGGGGGCACCCATCTCCTACAATGAGCAGTTCTTC

d_call: .
clone_size: .
v_call: TRBV9
j_call: TRBJ1-4
cdr3_aa: CASSGTGLGEKLFF
cdr3_nt: TGTGCCAGCAGCGGTACAGGGTTGGGTGAAAAACTGTTTTTT

d_call: .
clone_size: .
v_call: TRBV3-1/TRBV3-2
j_call: TRBJ1-3
cdr3_aa: CASSQGSLSGNTIYF
cdr3_nt: TGTGCCAGCAGCCAAGGTAGCCTCTCTGGAAACACCATATATTTT

d_call: TRBD1
clone_size: few
v_call: TRBV9
j_call: TRBJ1-5
cdr3_aa: CASSEGQGRQPQHF
cdr3_nt: TGTGCCAGCAGCGAGGGACAGGGAAGACAGCCCCAGCATTTT

d_call: TRBD2
clone_size: .
v_call: TRBV9
j_call: TRBJ2-7
cdr3_aa: CASSASGVDEQYF
cdr3_nt: TGTGCCAGCAGCGCGAGCGGGGTTGACGAGCAGTACTTC

d_call: TRBD2
clone_size: .
v_call: TRBV5-1
j_call: TRBJ2-5
cdr3_aa: CASGLAGGPGQETQYF
cdr3_nt: TGCGCCAGCGGACTAGCGGGGGGGCCGGGGCAAGAGACCCAGTACTTC

d_call: TRBD1
clone_size: .
v_call: TRBV2
j_call: TRBJ1-4
cdr3_aa: CASSWTGTLFF
cdr3_nt: TGTGCCAGCAGCTGGACAGGGACACTGTTTTTT

d_call: TRBD1
clone_size: .
v_call: TRBV29-1
j_call: TRBJ2-3
cdr3_aa: CSVEAWDRGLTDTQYF
cdr3_nt: TGCAGCGTTGAAGCGTGGGACAGGGGGCTGACAGATACGCAGTATTTT

d_call: .
clone_size: .
v_call: TRBV6-5
j_call: TRBJ1-6
cdr3_aa: CASSLQGYNSPLHF
cdr3_nt: TGTGCCAGCAGTCTCCAGGGTTATAATTCACCCCTCCACTTT

d_call: .
clone_size: .
v_call: TRBV5-8
j_call: TRBJ1-4
cdr3_aa: CASSLGDSATNEKLFF
cdr3_nt: TGTGCCAGCAGCTTGGGTGACAGCGCAACTAATGAAAAACTGTTTTTT

d_call: TRBD2
clone_size: .
v_call: TRBV5-1
j_call: TRBJ2-7
cdr3_aa: CASSRGGAPYEQYF
cdr3_nt: TGCGCCAGCAGCCGGGGAGGGGCTCCCTACGAGCAGTACTTC

d_call: .
clone_size: .
v_call: TRBV6-5
j_call: TRBJ1-6
cdr3_aa: CASRRDRNSPLHF
cdr3_nt: TGTGCCAGCAGACGTGACAGGAATTCACCCCTCCACTTT

d_call: .
clone_size: .
v_call: TRBV6-5
j_call: TRBJ2-2
cdr3_aa: CASNRIGRNGELFF
cdr3_nt: TGTGCCAGCAACCGGATAGGGAGGAACGGGGAGCTGTTTTTT

d_call: .
clone_size: once
v_call: TRBV9
j_call: TRBJ1-2
cdr3_aa: CASSVSGNYGYTF
cdr3_nt: TGTGCCAGCAGCGTATCGGGAAACTATGGCTACACCTTC

d_call: .
clone_size: .
v_call: TRBV30
j_call: TRBJ1-4
cdr3_aa: CAWSLLRNEKLFF
cdr3_nt: TGTGCCTGGTCGCTGTTACGGAATGAAAAACTGTTTTTT

d_call: .
clone_size: .
v_call: TRBV3-1/TRBV3-2
j_call: TRBJ1-3
cdr3_aa: CASSRTDSVNTIYF
cdr3_nt: TGTGCCAGCAGCCGGACGGACTCCGTAAACACCATATATTTT

d_call: .
clone_size: .
v_call: TRBV7-3
j_call: TRBJ2-5
cdr3_aa: CASSLGGGETQYF
cdr3_nt: TGTGCCAGCAGCTTAGGTGGGGGGGAGACCCAGTACTTC

d_call: .
clone_size: .
v_call: TRBV30
j_call: TRBJ1-1
cdr3_aa: CAWSVRPGDTEAFF
cdr3_nt: TGTGCCTGGAGTGTACGTCCAGGGGACACTGAAGCTTTCTTT

d_call: .
clone_size: .
v_call: TRBV18
j_call: TRBJ1-1
cdr3_aa: CASSPVRLSQGMNTEAFF
cdr3_nt: TGTGCCAGCTCACCGGTCCGCTTGTCTCAGGGGATGAACACTGAAGCTTTCTTT

d_call: TRBD1
clone_size: .
v_call: TRBV6-1
j_call: TRBJ1-2
cdr3_aa: CASSSGQGVYTF
cdr3_nt: TGTGCCAGCAGTTCGGGACAGGGCGTCTACACCTTC

d_call: TRBD2
clone_size: .
v_call: TRBV7-8
j_call: TRBJ2-2
cdr3_aa: CASRGLAGGLDTGELFF
cdr3_nt: TGTGCCAGCAGGGGACTAGCGGGGGGGCTCGACACCGGGGAGCTGTTTTTT

d_call: TRBD2
clone_size: .
v_call: TRBV4-2
j_call: TRBJ2-1
cdr3_aa: CASSPSGLAGGREQFF
cdr3_nt: TGTGCCAGCAGCCCATCGGGACTAGCGGGGGGTCGGGAGCAGTTCTTC

d_call: .
clone_size: .
v_call: TRBV30
j_call: TRBJ1-5
cdr3_aa: CAWSGGTSYQPQHF
cdr3_nt: TGTGCCTGGAGTGGCGGGACTTCTTATCAGCCCCAGCATTTT

d_call: .
clone_size: .
v_call: TRBV9
j_call: TRBJ2-1
cdr3_aa: CASSVGSEQFF
cdr3_nt: TGTGCCAGCAGCGTAGGGAGTGAGCAGTTCTTC

d_call: TRBD2
clone_size: .
v_call: TRBV9
j_call: TRBJ2-5
cdr3_aa: CASSVGPSGEETQYF
cdr3_nt: TGTGCCAGCAGCGTAGGACCTAGCGGGGAAGAGACCCAGTACTTC

d_call: TRBD1
clone_size: .
v_call: TRBV7-2
j_call: TRBJ1-5
cdr3_aa: CASSDSIQGEIQPQHF
cdr3_nt: TGTGCCAGCAGCGACAGTATCCAGGGGGAGATTCAGCCCCAGCATTTT

d_call: .
clone_size: once
v_call: TRBV4-3
j_call: TRBJ1-2
cdr3_aa: CASSQDAGRYDSGYTF
cdr3_nt: TGCGCCAGCAGCCAAGATGCGGGACGATACGACAGTGGCTACACCTTC

d_call: TRBD1
clone_size: .
v_call: TRBV5-1
j_call: TRBJ2-2
cdr3_aa: CASSPGTANTGELFF
cdr3_nt: TGCGCCAGCAGCCCCGGGACAGCGAACACCGGGGAGCTGTTTTTT

d_call: .
clone_size: .
v_call: TRBV7-8
j_call: TRBJ2-5
cdr3_aa: CASSLQGNQETQYF
cdr3_nt: TGTGCCAGCAGCTTACAGGGTAACCAAGAGACCCAGTACTTC

d_call: .
clone_size: .
v_call: TRBV27
j_call: TRBJ1-6
cdr3_aa: CASNDGDYNSPLHF
cdr3_nt: TGTGCCAGCAATGACGGAGACTATAATTCACCCCTCCACTTT

d_call: TRBD1
clone_size: .
v_call: TRBV9
j_call: TRBJ2-7
cdr3_aa: CASSVGRGQGIYEQYF
cdr3_nt: TGTGCCAGCAGCGTAGGCCGGGGACAGGGTATCTACGAGCAGTACTTC

d_call: TRBD1
clone_size: .
v_call: TRBV11-2
j_call: TRBJ1-2
cdr3_aa: CASSPGTAGGYTF
cdr3_nt: TGTGCCAGCAGCCCCGGGACAGCGGGTGGCTACACCTTC